This T cell receptor beta chain was sequenced in a study of CD8 T cells in Susac syndrome. The sequenced target, TCR beta, came from blood CD8+ and CD4+ T cells. CDR3 length: 15 residues. CDR1 and CDR2 (germline): SGDLS, YYNGEE. The V and J ends lost 1 base and 2 bases respectively, with 9 bases between them. With random hexamers, roughly 0.5 to 1 ug RNA was reverse transcribed. An immunoSEQ multiplex PCR generated amplified TCR beta CDR3 products spanning 54 Vbeta and 13 Jbeta. TCRdb analysed the immunoSEQ multiplex PCR reads with MiXCR anew, one entry per CDR3 protein. The sample shows 150,000 to 160,000 distinct CDR3 sequences, about 94% of them seen only once.

What was sequenced was CD8+ T cells from PBMCs. The receptor was derived from a human donor with multiple sclerosis. The chain is built from TRBV9 and TRBJ2-2; D is undetermined. CDR3 protein: CASSVNSVNTGELFF. In nucleotides, the CDR3 is TGTGCCAGCAGCGTAAATTCGGTAAACACCGGGGAGCTGTTTTTT.